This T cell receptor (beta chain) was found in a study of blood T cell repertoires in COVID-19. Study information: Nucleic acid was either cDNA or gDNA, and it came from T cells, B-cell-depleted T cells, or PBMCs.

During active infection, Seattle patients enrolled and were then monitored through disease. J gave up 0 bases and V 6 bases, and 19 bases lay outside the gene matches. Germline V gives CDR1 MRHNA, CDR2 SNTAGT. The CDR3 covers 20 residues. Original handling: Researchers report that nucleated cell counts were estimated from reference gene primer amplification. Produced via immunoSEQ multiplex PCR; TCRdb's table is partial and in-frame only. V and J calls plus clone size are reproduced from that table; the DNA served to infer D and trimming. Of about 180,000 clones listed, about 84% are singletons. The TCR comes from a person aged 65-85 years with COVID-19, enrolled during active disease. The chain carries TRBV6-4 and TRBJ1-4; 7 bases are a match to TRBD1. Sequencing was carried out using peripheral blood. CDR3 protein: CASRATKDRTELATNEKLFF. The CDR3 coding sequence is TGTGCCAGCAGAGCCACAAAGGACAGGACCGAACTAGCAACTAATGAAAAACTGTTTTTT.